This T cell receptor beta chain stems from a study of blood T cell repertoires in COVID-19. On the study more broadly: Samples came from the United States, Italy and Spain, spanning acute and convalescent COVID-19. Sources were T cells, B-cell-depleted T cells, or PBMCs; the material itself was cDNA or gDNA.

In the study's own analysis: Researchers report that nucleated cell counts were estimated from reference gene primer amplification. Produced via immunoSEQ multiplex PCR; TCRdb's table is partial and in-frame only. V and J calls plus clone size are reproduced from that table; the DNA served to infer D and trimming. The sample shows 75,000 to 100,000 clones, about 89% of them seen only once. The CDR3 is 16 residues long. The J segment lost 3 bases and the V segment lost 1 base, leaving 5 bases of the junction unmatched. The chain couples TRBV23-1 to TRBJ2-7; 11 nucleotides align to TRBD1. TRBV23-1 is identified as an open reading frame with a role that is uncertain. The sample comprised peripheral blood. The receptor was derived from a human donor in a cohort sampled during active COVID-19. The CDR3: CASSQYGTGGHYEQYF. The CDR3 coding sequence is TGCGCCAGCAGTCAATACGGGACAGGGGGACACTACGAGCAGTACTTC.